The rows below give T cell receptor beta chains drawn from one sample of a study of blood T cell repertoires in COVID-19. Data came from immunoSEQ multiplex PCR; TCRdb stores just in-frame clones and leaves some out. The table shows about 190,000 clones, with 84% occurring only once. The specimen was PBMCs or T cells enriched from blood (not recorded which). The receptors originated from a woman under 40 who had been exposed to COVID-19. Both conserved end residues are part of each CDR3. The D gene is left open where the match is weak. Clone size is stated in some rows and not others, as once, few, many or a class when expanded.

V: TRBV7-2
J: TRBJ1-2
D: TRBD1
size: -
CDR3: CASSLERDRDNYGYTF
DNA: TGTGCCAGCAGCTTAGAGAGGGACAGGGATAACTATGGCTACACCTTC

V: TRBV29-1
J: TRBJ1-1
D: -
size: few
CDR3: CSVERQMNTEAFF
DNA: TGCAGCGTTGAGAGACAGATGAACACTGAAGCTTTCTTT

V: TRBV11-2
J: TRBJ2-1
D: TRBD2
size: -
CDR3: CASSSALLGAGGILNEQFF
DNA: TGTGCCAGCAGCTCAGCCCTCCTAGGTGCGGGGGGGATCCTCAATGAGCAGTTCTTC

V: TRBV12-3/TRBV12-4
J: TRBJ2-7
D: -
size: -
CDR3: CASSRPEAYEQYF
DNA: TGTGCCAGCAGTAGGCCGGAGGCCTACGAGCAGTACTTC

V: TRBV10-3
J: TRBJ1-2
D: -
size: -
CDR3: CAISGQSGAYGYTF
DNA: TGTGCCATCAGCGGGCAAAGCGGAGCATATGGCTACACCTTC

V: TRBV11-2
J: TRBJ2-7
D: TRBD1
size: -
CDR3: CASSSTGGPYEQYF
DNA: TGTGCCAGCAGCTCGACAGGGGGCCCCTACGAGCAGTACTTC

V: TRBV2
J: TRBJ1-3
D: TRBD1
size: -
CDR3: CASRTGLSGNTIYF
DNA: TGTGCCAGTCGGACAGGGCTCTCTGGAAACACCATATATTTT

V: TRBV7-9
J: TRBJ2-1
D: -
size: -
CDR3: CASSWNRVGPYNEQFF
DNA: TGTGCCAGCAGCTGGAACAGGGTAGGCCCCTACAATGAGCAGTTCTTC

V: TRBV5-1
J: TRBJ2-1
D: -
size: -
CDR3: CASSPWTAPIYNEQFF
DNA: TGCGCCAGCAGCCCCTGGACAGCCCCCATATACAATGAGCAGTTCTTC

V: TRBV5-1
J: TRBJ1-2
D: -
size: -
CDR3: CASRGAMGRSPYGYTF
DNA: TGCGCCAGCAGGGGGGCAATGGGGAGAAGCCCCTATGGCTACACCTTC

V: TRBV19
J: TRBJ2-7
D: -
size: many
CDR3: CASSLQLAYEQYF
DNA: TGTGCCAGTAGTTTACAGCTCGCCTACGAGCAGTACTTC

V: TRBV2
J: TRBJ1-2
D: -
size: -
CDR3: CAGQANYGYTF
DNA: TGTGCCGGGCAAGCAAACTATGGCTACACCTTC

V: TRBV7-9
J: TRBJ1-5
D: TRBD1
size: -
CDR3: CASSLGAGGFNQPQHF
DNA: TGTGCCAGCAGCTTAGGGGCAGGGGGATTCAATCAGCCCCAGCATTTT

V: TRBV5-8
J: TRBJ2-4
D: -
size: once
CDR3: CASSYGLRENIQYF
DNA: TGTGCCAGCAGCTACGGGCTCAGGGAAAACATTCAGTACTTC

V: TRBV10-3
J: TRBJ2-3
D: -
size: -
CDR3: CAISEFTDSDTDTQYF
DNA: TGTGCCATCAGTGAGTTCACGGACAGTGACACAGATACGCAGTATTTT

V: TRBV29-1
J: TRBJ2-4
D: TRBD1
size: -
CDR3: CSVEDLDRVKNIQYF
DNA: TGCAGCGTTGAAGATCTCGACAGGGTAAAAAACATTCAGTACTTC

V: TRBV7-7
J: TRBJ2-5
D: -
size: -
CDR3: CASSLDRKETQYF
DNA: TGTGCCAGCAGCTTAGACAGAAAAGAGACCCAGTACTTC

V: TRBV5-4
J: TRBJ1-4
D: TRBD1
size: -
CDR3: CASSPTGDEKLFF
DNA: TGTGCCAGCAGCCCTACAGGGGATGAAAAACTGTTTTTT

V: TRBV15
J: TRBJ2-5
D: -
size: -
CDR3: CATSRESFSSWGRQETQYF
DNA: TGTGCCACCAGCAGAGAATCCTTCTCTTCTTGGGGCAGACAAGAGACCCAGTACTTC

V: TRBV5-5
J: TRBJ2-7
D: -
size: -
CDR3: CASRTMTDEQYF
DNA: TGTGCCAGCAGGACGATGACTGACGAGCAGTACTTC

V: TRBV5-1
J: TRBJ1-6
D: -
size: once
CDR3: CASGQGPNSPLHF
DNA: TGCGCCAGCGGGCAGGGGCCTAATTCACCCCTCCACTTT

V: TRBV5-1
J: TRBJ2-3
D: -
size: -
CDR3: CASSLVPGFTSTDTQYF
DNA: TGCGCCAGCAGCTTGGTCCCCGGGTTCACTAGCACAGATACGCAGTATTTT

V: TRBV5-4
J: TRBJ1-4
D: -
size: -
CDR3: CASSGIRGEKLFF
DNA: TGTGCCAGCAGCGGGATTCGGGGTGAAAAACTGTTTTTT

V: TRBV7-9
J: TRBJ2-7
D: -
size: once
CDR3: CASSFSPAREQYF
DNA: TGTGCCAGCAGCTTTTCCCCAGCGCGCGAGCAGTACTTC

V: TRBV29-1
J: TRBJ1-1
D: -
size: -
CDR3: CSVGGEIITEAFF
DNA: TGCAGCGTTGGTGGGGAGATTATCACTGAAGCTTTCTTT

V: TRBV5-1
J: TRBJ2-2
D: TRBD2
size: -
CDR3: CASSPPAGGPGTGELFF
DNA: TGCGCCAGCAGCCCGCCGGCGGGGGGGCCGGGCACCGGGGAGCTGTTTTTT

V: TRBV7-3
J: TRBJ2-7
D: -
size: -
CDR3: CASSSTGSSYEQYF
DNA: TGTGCCAGCAGCTCCACAGGAAGCTCCTACGAGCAGTACTTC

V: TRBV3-1/TRBV3-2
J: TRBJ2-7
D: -
size: -
CDR3: CASSQEWSYEQYF
DNA: TGTGCCAGCAGCCAAGAGTGGAGCTACGAGCAGTACTTC

V: TRBV5-5
J: TRBJ2-7
D: -
size: -
CDR3: CASSLAPRGVDEQYF
DNA: TGTGCCAGCAGCTTGGCGCCCAGGGGGGTCGACGAGCAGTACTTC

V: TRBV20-1
J: TRBJ2-7
D: TRBD1
size: -
CDR3: CSASSWTGITYEQYF
DNA: TGCAGTGCTAGTTCGTGGACAGGGATCACCTACGAGCAGTACTTC

V: TRBV18
J: TRBJ2-5
D: TRBD2
size: -
CDR3: CASSPLFSGGAEETQYF
DNA: TGTGCCAGCTCACCTCTTTTTAGCGGGGGGGCCGAAGAGACCCAGTACTTC

V: TRBV6-1
J: TRBJ2-5
D: TRBD2
size: -
CDR3: CASSELAGGQETQYF
DNA: TGTGCCAGCAGTGAACTAGCGGGGGGCCAAGAGACCCAGTACTTC